This T cell receptor beta chain was captured by sequencing in a study of blood T cell repertoires in COVID-19. Looking at the study overall: Both acute and convalescent COVID-19 samples were obtained from the United States, Italy and Spain. T cells, B-cell-depleted T cells, or PBMCs supplied cDNA or gDNA.

In the source study's methods: Quantification of nucleated cells was approximated via reference gene primer amplification. The repertoire was sequenced with immunoSEQ multiplex PCR; TCRdb's copy has only in-frame clones and lacks some. V and J calls and clone size come straight from that table; D and trimming were deduced from the DNA. This table holds just over 650,000 clones, 80% to 90% found once. Source material: peripheral blood. The TCR originated in a woman between 18 and 30 years old with acute or convalescent COVID-19.

CDR3 DNA sequence: TGTGCCAGCAGCCCCCTCGTTGTCCATGAGCAGTTCTTC. This encodes CASSPLVVHEQFF. The chain is built from TRBV27 and TRBJ2-1; D not resolved. This CDR3 has 13 residues. Trimming stripped 6 bases from V and 8 bases from J, with 14 bases between. Germline assignment: CDR1 MNHEY and CDR2 SMNVEV (reference sequence).